The 15 T cell receptor beta chains below all came from one sample that was sequenced in a study of shared clonotypes between healthy human individuals. Sequencing was performed with immunoSEQ multiplex PCR; in TCRdb, only in-frame clones are kept and a portion is missing. Here the sample spans tens of thousands of clones, 60% to 70% being singletons. The sample consisted of memory CD8+ T cells sorted from blood. The subset: CD45RO+ cells pooled with CCR7-negative TemRA cells. The receptor set was obtained from a man aged 25 to 40 in good health.

The V and J genes are TRBV10-3 and TRBJ2-1, with D possibly TRBD2 on 5 matching bases. Germline CDR1 and CDR2: ENHRY and SYGVKD. V shed 3 bases and J shed 3 bases, with 18 bases lying between them. The CDR3 covers 17 residues. Written as DNA, the CDR3 is TGTGCCATCAGTGATCTTGTGGGAGACGGAGGCTACAATGAGCAGTTCTTC. Translated, it gives CAISDLVGDGGYNEQFF.

The rearrangement uses TRBV28 and TRBJ2-1, with TRBD2 identical over 8 bases. The CDR3 is 13 residues long. Trimming cost V 6 bases and J 8 bases; bases outside gene matches: 6. Looked up from germline, CDR1 is MDHEN and CDR2 is SYDVKM. The CDR3, as DNA: TGTGCCAGCAGCGGGGGGGGTTTCGATGAGCAGTTCTTC. Residues: CASSGGGFDEQFF.

The rearrangement uses TRBV6-4 and TRBJ1-2; the D gene is possibly TRBD1 (6 bases). V was pared by 7 bases and J by 6 bases, with 12 bases between. This CDR3 comprises 12 residues. The germline CDR1 and CDR2 sequences are MRHNA and SNTAGT. The CDR3 loop reads CASIDRSDGYTF. CDR3 bases: TGTGCCAGCATAGACAGGTCTGATGGCTACACCTTC.

The gene calls are TRBV28 and TRBJ2-7; tentatively, D is TRBD2 (6 bases). Trimming pared 6 bases from V and 6 bases from J, leaving 18 bases between. Germline values: CDR1 MDHEN, CDR2 SYDVKM. This CDR3 contains 14 residues. In DNA, the CDR3 is TGTGCCAGCAGCCGGGGCTGGCTGGAGGGCGAGCAGTACTTC. Amino acids: CASSRGWLEGEQYF.

V gene TRBV2 combines with J gene TRBJ2-1; D gene uncertain. V was trimmed by 5 bases and J by 5 bases, leaving 13 bases between them. The CDR3 is made up of 14 amino acids. CDR1 and CDR2 from the germline V gene are SNHLY and FYNNEI. The CDR3 DNA reads as TGTGCCAGCAGTTCGCTCTTGGCAGACAATGAGCAGTTCTTC. Its translation is CASSSLLADNEQFF.

Ten or more counts support this clone. The chain is built from TRBV27 and TRBJ2-1; possibly TRBD1 for D (5 bases). The germline gives CDR1 MNHEY, CDR2 SMNVEV (reference sequence). The CDR3 spans 15 residues. Trimming took 6 bases from V and 4 from J, leaving 16 bases between them. The CDR3 protein is CASSPDRRVYNEQFF. In DNA form, the CDR3 reads TGTGCCAGCAGCCCTGACAGAAGAGTATACAATGAGCAGTTCTTC.

The chain combines TRBV27 with TRBJ2-1; 7 bases agree with TRBD1. The ends lost 5 bases at V and 4 bases at J; junction bases unmatched: 5. Germline V gene data show CDR1 as MNHEY and CDR2 as SMNVEV (reference sequence). The CDR3 has 14 residues. CDR3 amino acids: CASSLQGQYNEQFF. The CDR3 coding sequence is TGTGCCAGCAGTCTCCAGGGACAGTACAATGAGCAGTTCTTC.

The table lists this clone with many counts. This chain's CDR3 is CASSEDGTSPYTQYF. CDR3 sequence (DNA): TGTGCCAGCAGTGAAGATGGGACTAGCCCATATACGCAGTATTTT. The chain carries TRBV6-1 and TRBJ2-3; 9 nucleotides agree with TRBD2. Losses at the gene ends were 1 base for V and 7 bases for J; bases not matched to a gene: 6. The V gene's germline CDR1 is MNHNS and CDR2 SASEGT. This CDR3 has 15 residues.

J is TRBJ2-4 and V is TRBV7-2, with 7 positions matching TRBD2. CDR3 length: 13 residues. Germline V lookup: CDR1 SGHTA, CDR2 FQGNSA. Unmatched junction bases numbered 3, after V lost 2 bases and J lost 8 bases. Here the CDR3 reads CASSLRGEHIQYF. The CDR3 nucleotides are TGTGCCAGCAGCTTACGGGGGGAGCACATTCAGTACTTC.

V is TRBV29-1 and J is TRBJ2-1; TRBD1 aligns across 7 bases. Per the germline V gene, CDR1 is SQVTM and CDR2 is ANQGSEA. After removal of 8 bases from V and 3 bases from J, the junction contained 10 bases not matched to a gene. This CDR3 is 14 amino acids long. The CDR3 nucleotides are TGCAGCATCTATACCGGGACAGACTACAATGAGCAGTTCTTC. It yields the protein CSIYTGTDYNEQFF.

This clone has ten or more counts. The rearrangement uses TRBV10-3 and TRBJ2-2; D is tentatively TRBD1 or TRBD2 (6 bases each). This CDR3 is built from 16 residues. Deletions cut 6 bases from V and 3 bases from J, with 17 bases between. From germline, CDR1 is ENHRY and CDR2 SYGVKD. The CDR3 coding sequence is TGTGCCATCAGGGACCTACAGGGCGGGGACACCGGGGAGCTGTTTTTT. It encodes CAIRDLQGGDTGELFF.

This clone was found many times. The chain links TRBV7-9 to TRBJ2-7, with D perhaps TRBD1 or TRBD2 (6 bases each). The CDR3 extends over 12 amino acids. With 4 bases removed from V and 6 bases from J, the gap between germline ends came to 10 bases. CDR1 and CDR2 from the germline V gene are SEHNR and FQNEAQ (reference sequence). DNA of the CDR3: TGTGCCAGCAGCTGGGGGGCCGGCGAGCAGTACTTC. It is translated as CASSWGAGEQYF.

The chain joins TRBV25-1 to TRBJ2-1; 7 positions match TRBD2. Losses at the gene ends were 4 bases for V and 7 bases for J; bases not matched to a gene: 7. The length of the CDR3 is 14 residues. CDR1 is MGHDK, CDR2 SYGVNS, per germline. For the CDR3, the DNA is TGTGCCAGCAGTGCTGGCGGGAGCTCAAATGAGCAGTTCTTC. Translated: CASSAGGSSNEQFF. Drawing the rest from reference TRBV25-1 and TRBJ2-1, the complete variable domain is EADIYQTPRYLVIGTGKKITLECSQTMGHDKMYWYQQDPGMELHLIHYSYGVNSTEKGDLSSESTVSRIRTEHFPLTLESARPSHTSQYLCASSAGGSSNEQFFGPGTRLTVL.

This clone was recorded many times. The V gene is TRBV7-8, the J gene TRBJ2-1; 10 nucleotides match TRBD1. The CDR3 is made up of 15 amino acids. Trimming at V came to 2 bases and at J to 4 bases, leaving 2 bases not matched to a gene. Germline V CDR1 and CDR2: SGHVS, FQNEAQ. CDR3 loop: CASSLMGQGYNEQFF. The DNA for the CDR3 is TGTGCCAGCAGCTTAATGGGACAGGGGTACAATGAGCAGTTCTTC.

This clone appeared a few times. The chain links TRBV15 to TRBJ2-1, with 9 bases matching TRBD2. The CDR3 consists of 19 residues. Germline V CDR1 and CDR2: LNHNV, YYDKDF (reference sequence). Trimming cost V 3 bases and J 9 bases; bases outside gene matches: 21. The CDR3 is CATSSFKNSREGAWGEQFF. The CDR3 coding sequence is TGTGCCACCAGCAGCTTCAAGAACTCGCGGGAGGGGGCGTGGGGTGAGCAGTTCTTC.